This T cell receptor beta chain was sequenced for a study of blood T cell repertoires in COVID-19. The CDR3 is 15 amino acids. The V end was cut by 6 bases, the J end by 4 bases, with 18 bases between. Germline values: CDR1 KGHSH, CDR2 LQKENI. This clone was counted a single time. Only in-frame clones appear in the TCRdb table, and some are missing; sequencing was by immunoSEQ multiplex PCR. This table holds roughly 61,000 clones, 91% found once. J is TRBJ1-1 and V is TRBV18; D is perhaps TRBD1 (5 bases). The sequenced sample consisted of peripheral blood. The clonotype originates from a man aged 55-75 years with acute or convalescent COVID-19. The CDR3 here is CASSPGGVVGTEAFF. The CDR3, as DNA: TGTGCCAGCTCCCCGGGGGGGGTCGTGGGCACTGAAGCTTTCTTT.